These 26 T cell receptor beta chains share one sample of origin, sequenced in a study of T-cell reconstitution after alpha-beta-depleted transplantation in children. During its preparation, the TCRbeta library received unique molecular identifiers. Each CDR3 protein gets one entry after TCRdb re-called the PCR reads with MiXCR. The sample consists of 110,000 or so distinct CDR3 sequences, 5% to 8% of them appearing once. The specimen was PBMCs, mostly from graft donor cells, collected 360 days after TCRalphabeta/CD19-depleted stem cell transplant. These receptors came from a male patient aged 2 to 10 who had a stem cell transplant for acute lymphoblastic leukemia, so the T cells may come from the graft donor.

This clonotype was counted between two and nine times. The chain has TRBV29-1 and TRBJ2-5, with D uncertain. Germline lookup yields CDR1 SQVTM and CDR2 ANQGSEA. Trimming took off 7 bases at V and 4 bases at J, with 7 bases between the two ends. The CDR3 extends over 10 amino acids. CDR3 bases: TGCAGCGCCGTGAGAGAGACCCAGTACTTC. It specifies CSAVRETQYF.

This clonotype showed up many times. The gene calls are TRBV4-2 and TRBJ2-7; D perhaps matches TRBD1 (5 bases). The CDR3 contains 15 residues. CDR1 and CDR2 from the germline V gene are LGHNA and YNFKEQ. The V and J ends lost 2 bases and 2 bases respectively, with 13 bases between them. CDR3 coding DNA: TGTGCCAGCAGCCAAACCGGACATCATCCCTACGAGCAGTACTTC. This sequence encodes CASSQTGHHPYEQYF.

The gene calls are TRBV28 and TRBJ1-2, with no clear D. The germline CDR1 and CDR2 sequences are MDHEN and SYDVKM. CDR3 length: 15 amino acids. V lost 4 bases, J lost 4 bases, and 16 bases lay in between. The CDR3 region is CASSSSTSGAYGYTF. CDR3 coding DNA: TGTGCCAGCAGTTCCTCTACTTCGGGAGCCTATGGCTACACCTTC.

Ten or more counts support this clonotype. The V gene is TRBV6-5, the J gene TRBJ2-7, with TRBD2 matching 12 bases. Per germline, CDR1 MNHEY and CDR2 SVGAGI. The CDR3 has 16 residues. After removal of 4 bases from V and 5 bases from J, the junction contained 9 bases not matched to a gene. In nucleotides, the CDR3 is TGTGCCAGCAGTTCCCACCTAGCGGGAGGGAGAAACGAGCAGTACTTC. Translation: CASSSHLAGGRNEQYF.

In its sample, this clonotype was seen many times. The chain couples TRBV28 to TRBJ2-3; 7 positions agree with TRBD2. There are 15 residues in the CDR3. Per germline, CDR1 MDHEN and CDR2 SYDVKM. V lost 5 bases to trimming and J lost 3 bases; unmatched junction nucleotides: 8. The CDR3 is CASSLLAAETDTQYF. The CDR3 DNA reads TGTGCCAGCAGTCTTCTAGCGGCTGAGACAGATACGCAGTATTTT.

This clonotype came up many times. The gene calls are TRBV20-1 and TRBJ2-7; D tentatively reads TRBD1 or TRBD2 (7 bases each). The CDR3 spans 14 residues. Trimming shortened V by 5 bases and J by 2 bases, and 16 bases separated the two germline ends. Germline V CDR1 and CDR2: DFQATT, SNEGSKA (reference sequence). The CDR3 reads CSAQGGRGPYEQYF. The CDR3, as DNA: TGCAGTGCTCAGGGGGGGAGAGGGCCCTACGAGCAGTACTTC.

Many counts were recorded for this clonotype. CDR3 region: CASSEGLRDEQFF. The CDR3 DNA follows: TGCGCCAGCAGCGAGGGCCTTAGGGATGAGCAGTTCTTC. The chain combines TRBV4-3 with TRBJ2-1; D perhaps matches TRBD2 (5 bases). The germline V and J ends were trimmed by 5 bases and 8 bases, with 13 bases remaining between them. Germline V CDR1 and CDR2: LGHNA, YSLEER. This CDR3 is built from 13 residues.

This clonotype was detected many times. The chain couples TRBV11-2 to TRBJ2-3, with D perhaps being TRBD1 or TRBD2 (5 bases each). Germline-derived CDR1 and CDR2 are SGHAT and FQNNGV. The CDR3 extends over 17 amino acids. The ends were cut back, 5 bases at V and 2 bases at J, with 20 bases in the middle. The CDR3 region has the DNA TGTGCCAGCAGCCGACGATTCCGGGACCCTCACACAGATACGCAGTATTTT. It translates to CASSRRFRDPHTDTQYF. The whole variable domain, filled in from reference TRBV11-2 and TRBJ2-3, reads EAGVAQSPRYKIIEKRQSVAFWCNPISGHATLYWYQQILGQGPKLLIQFQNNGVVDDSQLPKDRFSAERLKGVDSTLKIQPAKLEDSAVYLCASSRRFRDPHTDTQYFGPGTRLTVL.

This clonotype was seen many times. CDR3 sequence reads: CASSQDWVGSKFGSTQYF. In DNA, the CDR3 is TGCGCCAGCAGCCAAGATTGGGTAGGCAGCAAATTTGGCAGTACGCAGTATTTT. The rearrangement joins TRBV4-3 to TRBJ2-3; D is unresolved. The CDR3 covers 18 residues. CDR1 LGHNA and CDR2 YSLEER come from the germline V gene. V was shortened by 0 bases and J by 8 bases, with 24 bases between the two germline ends.

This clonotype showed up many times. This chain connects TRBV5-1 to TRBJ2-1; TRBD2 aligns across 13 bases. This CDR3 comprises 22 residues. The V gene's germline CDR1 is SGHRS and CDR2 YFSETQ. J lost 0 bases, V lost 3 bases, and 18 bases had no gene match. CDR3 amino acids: CASSSPDPGLAGQGGSYNEQFF. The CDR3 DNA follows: TGCGCCAGCAGCTCCCCAGATCCGGGACTAGCGGGGCAGGGGGGCTCCTACAATGAGCAGTTCTTC.

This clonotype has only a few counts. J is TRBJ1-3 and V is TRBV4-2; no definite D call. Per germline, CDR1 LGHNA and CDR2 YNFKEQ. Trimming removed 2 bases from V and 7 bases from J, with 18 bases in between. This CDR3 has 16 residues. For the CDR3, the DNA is TGTGCCAGCAGCCAACCCGTCCTAGGACCCTTCAACACCATATATTTT. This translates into CASSQPVLGPFNTIYF.

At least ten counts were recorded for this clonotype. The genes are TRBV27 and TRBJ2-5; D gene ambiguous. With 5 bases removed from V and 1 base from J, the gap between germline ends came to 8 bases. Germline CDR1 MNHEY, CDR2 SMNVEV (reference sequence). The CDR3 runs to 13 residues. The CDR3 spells CASSQYTQETQYF. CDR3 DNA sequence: TGTGCCAGCAGTCAGTACACCCAAGAGACCCAGTACTTC.

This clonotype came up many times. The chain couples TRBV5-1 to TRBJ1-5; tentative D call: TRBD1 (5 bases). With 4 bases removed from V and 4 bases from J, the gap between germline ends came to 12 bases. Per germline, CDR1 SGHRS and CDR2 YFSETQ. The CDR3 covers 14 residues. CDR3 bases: TGCGCCAGCAGCCCGGGACCGTCAAATCAGCCCCAGCATTTT. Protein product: CASSPGPSNQPQHF.

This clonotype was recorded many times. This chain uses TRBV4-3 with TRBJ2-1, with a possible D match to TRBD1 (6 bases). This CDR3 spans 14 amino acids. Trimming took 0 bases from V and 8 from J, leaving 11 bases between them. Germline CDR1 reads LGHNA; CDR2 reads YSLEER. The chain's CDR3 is CASSQDISGDEQFF. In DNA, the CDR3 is TGCGCCAGCAGCCAAGATATATCAGGGGATGAGCAGTTCTTC.

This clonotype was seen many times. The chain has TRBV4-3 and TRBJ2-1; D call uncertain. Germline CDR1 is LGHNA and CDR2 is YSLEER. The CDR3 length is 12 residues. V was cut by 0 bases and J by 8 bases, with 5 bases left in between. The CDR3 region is CASSQEWDEQFF. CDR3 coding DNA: TGCGCCAGCAGCCAAGAATGGGATGAGCAGTTCTTC.

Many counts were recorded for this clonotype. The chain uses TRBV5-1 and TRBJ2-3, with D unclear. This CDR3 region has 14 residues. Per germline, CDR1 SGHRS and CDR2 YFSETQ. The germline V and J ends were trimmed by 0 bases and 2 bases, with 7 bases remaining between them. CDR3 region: CASSLESTTDTQYF. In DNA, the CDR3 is TGCGCCAGCAGCTTGGAGTCCACCACAGATACGCAGTATTTT.

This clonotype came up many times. DNA for the CDR3: TGTGCCAGCAGCGTAGGACAAGATGAACAGGCACCTAACTATGGCTACACCTTC. Translation gives CASSVGQDEQAPNYGYTF. The rearrangement uses TRBV9 and TRBJ1-2; TRBD1 might be the D (5 bases). V gave up 0 bases and J gave up 0 bases, with 18 bases separating them. The length of the CDR3 is 18 residues. Germline loops: CDR1 SGDLS, CDR2 YYNGEE.

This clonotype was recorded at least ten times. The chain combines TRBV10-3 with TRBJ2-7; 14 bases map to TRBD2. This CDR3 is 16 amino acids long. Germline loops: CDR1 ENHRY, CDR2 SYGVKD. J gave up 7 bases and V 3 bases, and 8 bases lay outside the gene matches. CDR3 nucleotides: TGTGCCATCAGTGATCCCGGGACTAGCGGGAGTCGGGAGCAGTACTTC. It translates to CAISDPGTSGSREQYF.

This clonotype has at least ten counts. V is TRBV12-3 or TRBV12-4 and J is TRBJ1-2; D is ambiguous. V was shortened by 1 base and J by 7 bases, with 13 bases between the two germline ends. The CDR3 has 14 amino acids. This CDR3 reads CASSLVRESSGYTF. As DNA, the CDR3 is TGTGCCAGCAGTTTAGTTCGGGAAAGCTCTGGCTACACCTTC.

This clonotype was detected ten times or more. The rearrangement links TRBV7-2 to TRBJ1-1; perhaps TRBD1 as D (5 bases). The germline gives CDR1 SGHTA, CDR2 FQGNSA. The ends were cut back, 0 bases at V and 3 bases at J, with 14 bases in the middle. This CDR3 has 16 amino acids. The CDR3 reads CASSLAWRGAYTEAFF. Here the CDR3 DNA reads TGTGCCAGCAGCTTAGCGTGGCGGGGCGCGTACACTGAAGCTTTCTTT.

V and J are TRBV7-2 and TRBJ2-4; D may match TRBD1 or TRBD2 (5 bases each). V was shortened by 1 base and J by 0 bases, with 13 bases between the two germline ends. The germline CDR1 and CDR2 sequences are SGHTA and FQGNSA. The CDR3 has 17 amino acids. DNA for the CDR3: TGTGCCAGCAGCTTAGTGGGTGTAGGGACAGCCAAAAACATTCAGTACTTC. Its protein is CASSLVGVGTAKNIQYF. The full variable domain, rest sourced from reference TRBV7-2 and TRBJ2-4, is GAGVSQSPSNKVTEKGKDVELRCDPISGHTALYWYRQSLGQGLEFLIYFQGNSAPDKSGLPSDRFSAERTGGSVSTLTIQRTQQEDSAVYLCASSLVGVGTAKNIQYFGAGTRLSVL.

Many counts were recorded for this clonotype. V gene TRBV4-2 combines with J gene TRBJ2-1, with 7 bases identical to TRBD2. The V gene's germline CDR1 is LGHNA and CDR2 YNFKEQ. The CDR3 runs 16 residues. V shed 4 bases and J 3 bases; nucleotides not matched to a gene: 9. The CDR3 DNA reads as TGTGCCAGCAGCCGCGGGAGCGGAGAGGGCTACAATGAGCAGTTCTTC. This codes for CASSRGSGEGYNEQFF.

The CDR3 DNA reads TGTGCCAGCGAGCTAGCGGGGATGTATTTT. This gives the protein CASELAGMYF. This chain links TRBV2 with TRBJ2-3; 9 positions agree with TRBD2. The CDR3 sequence is 10 residues long. Germline V CDR1 and CDR2: SNHLY, FYNNEI. The junction had 5 bases not matched to a gene; V was cut back by 8 bases and J by 14 bases.

The CDR3 here is CASSRHREYEQYF. The CDR3 bases are TGCGCCAGCAGCCGCCACAGAGAATACGAGCAGTACTTC. The chain recombines TRBV4-3 with TRBJ2-7, with D hard to call. V was pared by 4 bases and J by 4 bases, with 11 bases between. The V gene's germline CDR1 is LGHNA and CDR2 YSLEER. The CDR3 spans 13 residues.

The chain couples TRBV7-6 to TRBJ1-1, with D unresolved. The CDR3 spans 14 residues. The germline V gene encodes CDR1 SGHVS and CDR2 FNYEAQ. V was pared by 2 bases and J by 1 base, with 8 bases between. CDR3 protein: CASSLRTANTEAFF. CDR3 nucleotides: TGTGCCAGCAGCTTAAGGACGGCGAACACTGAAGCTTTCTTT.

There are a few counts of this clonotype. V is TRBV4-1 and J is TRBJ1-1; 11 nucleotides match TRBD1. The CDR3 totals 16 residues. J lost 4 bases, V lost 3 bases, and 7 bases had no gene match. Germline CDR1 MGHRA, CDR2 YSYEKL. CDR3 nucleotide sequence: TGCGCCAGCAGCCACCTCCTCGGACAGGGGGCCACTGAAGCTTTCTTT. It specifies CASSHLLGQGATEAFF.